These 21 T cell receptor beta chains came from one sample sequenced in a study of long-term antiretroviral therapy in people with HIV. With survey level as its setting, the immunoSEQ assay was v3.0. Here immunoSEQ multiplex PCR was the method, and the copy in TCRdb shows in-frame clones only, minus some. The sample consists of some 13,000 clones, approximately 86% of them appearing once. The material sequenced was unsorted PBMCs, taken 3.4 years after starting antiretroviral therapy. These receptor sequences come from a man aged 40-55 years with HIV.

This chain uses TRBV13 with TRBJ2-3, with TRBD1 matching over 7 bases. The ends lost 4 bases at V and 0 bases at J; junction bases unmatched: 4. The CDR3 has 15 amino acids. The germline V gene has CDR1 PRHDT and CDR2 FYEKMQ (reference sequence). CDR3 region: CASSSQDRSTDTQYF. In DNA form, the CDR3 reads TGTGCCAGCAGCTCCCAGGACAGGAGCACAGATACGCAGTATTTT.

The gene calls are TRBV27 and TRBJ2-5, with unresolved D. CDR3 length: 14 amino acids. Germline V gene data show CDR1 as MNHEY and CDR2 as SMNVEV (reference sequence). Trimming shortened V by 0 bases and J by 5 bases, and 10 bases separated the two germline ends. The CDR3 DNA is TGTGCCAGCAGTTTATCCCACGGCCGGGAGACCCAGTACTTC. This translates into CASSLSHGRETQYF.

This clone was detected only a few times. At the DNA level, this CDR3 is encoded by other sequences in the same sample as well. The V and J genes are TRBV7-9 and TRBJ2-7; no definite D call. The CDR3 is made up of 12 amino acids. V lost 5 bases, J lost 4 bases, and 9 bases lay in between. The V gene's germline CDR1 is SEHNR and CDR2 FQNEAQ (reference sequence). The CDR3 region has the DNA TGTGCCAGCAGCCCTAGTGGATACGAGCAGTACTTC. Encoded protein: CASSPSGYEQYF.

The CDR3 sequence is CASSPLRQLNTEAFF. CDR3 coding DNA: TGTGCCAGCAGTCCCCTTAGACAGTTAAACACTGAAGCTTTCTTT. The J gene is TRBJ1-1, the V gene TRBV28; D is perhaps TRBD1 (5 bases). Germline values: CDR1 MDHEN, CDR2 SYDVKM. V lost 5 bases, J lost 2 bases, and 15 bases lay in between. The CDR3 consists of 15 residues.

The DNA of the CDR3 is TGTGCCAGCAGGACCAGCATCGGGATAGTCGAGCAGTACTTC. Protein: CASRTSIGIVEQYF. This chain joins TRBV6-5 and TRBJ2-7; D perhaps matches TRBD2 (5 bases). The CDR3 is 14 residues long. Germline CDR1 and CDR2: MNHEY and SVGAGI. V lost 6 bases and J lost 6, with 18 bases in between.

The chain links TRBV7-6 to TRBJ2-2, with 12 bases identical to TRBD2. CDR1 is SGHVS, CDR2 FNYEAQ, per germline. This CDR3 has 19 residues. V lost 5 bases, J lost 1 base, and 11 bases stayed unmatched. CDR3 protein: CASSLYGLAGIKNTGELFF. The CDR3, as DNA: TGTGCCAGCAGCCTTTATGGACTAGCGGGAATCAAGAACACCGGGGAGCTGTTTTTT.

The genes are TRBV5-6 and TRBJ2-2; 9 bases match TRBD2. There are 13 residues in the CDR3. The germline CDR1 and CDR2 sequences are SGHDT and YYEEEE. With V trimmed by 4 bases and J by 11 bases, 6 bases remained unmatched. The DNA for the CDR3 is TGTGCCAGCAGCCATAGCGGGGGCGGAGAGCTGTTTTTT. Protein: CASSHSGGGELFF.

The chain is built from TRBV7-2 and TRBJ2-2; 8 bases are shared with TRBD2. Germline V gene data show CDR1 as SGHTA and CDR2 as FQGNSA. The CDR3 extends over 18 amino acids. V gave up 0 bases and J gave up 1 base; unmatched junction bases: 7. This CDR3 is CASSLAALLAENTGELFF. The CDR3 DNA reads as TGTGCCAGCAGCTTAGCGGCTCTACTAGCGGAGAACACCGGGGAGCTGTTTTTT.

The chain is built from TRBV7-9 and TRBJ2-1; no firm D call. The CDR3 contains 14 residues. Germline CDR1 and CDR2: SEHNR and FQNEAQ (reference sequence). V lost 2 bases to trimming and J lost 8 bases, with 13 bases between them. CDR3 residues: CASSLLSFSDEQFF. The CDR3 nucleotides read TGTGCCAGCAGCTTATTGAGCTTTTCCGATGAGCAGTTCTTC.

The V gene is TRBV18, the J gene TRBJ2-7; 8 bases align to TRBD2. Losses at the gene ends were 3 bases for V and 3 bases for J; bases not matched to a gene: 4. Germline V gene lookup returns CDR1 KGHSH and CDR2 LQKENI. The CDR3 covers 14 residues. The CDR3 here is CASSPSGNYYEQYF. CDR3 DNA: TGTGCCAGCTCACCTAGCGGGAACTACTACGAGCAGTACTTC.

The chain has TRBV7-2 and TRBJ2-7; 8 nucleotides match TRBD1. Germline loops: CDR1 SGHTA, CDR2 FQGNSA. V trimming: 5 bases; J trimming: 9 bases; junction bases outside the gene matches: 9. The CDR3 has 13 residues. Written as DNA, the CDR3 is TGTGCCAGCAGCCCTACGACAGGGGTAGGGCAGTACTTC. Residues: CASSPTTGVGQYF.

The rearrangement joins TRBV5-5 to TRBJ1-5, with TRBD1 matching over 10 bases. Germline assignment: CDR1 SGHKS and CDR2 YYEKEE (reference sequence). V trimming: 4 bases; J trimming: 0 bases; junction bases outside the gene matches: 10. This CDR3 contains 18 residues. The CDR3 reads CASSLRDRGPYSNQPQHF. DNA of the CDR3: TGTGCCAGCAGCCTACGGGACAGGGGACCCTATAGCAATCAGCCCCAGCATTTT.

This clone is a singleton in its sample. The genes are TRBV5-1 and TRBJ1-3; D gene ambiguous. The CDR3 contains 15 residues. The V and J ends lost 4 bases and 4 bases respectively, with 15 bases between them. Looked up from germline, CDR1 is SGHRS and CDR2 is YFSETQ. The CDR3 DNA sequence: TGCGCCAGCAGCCTGGATTCTTCTCTAGGAAACACCATATATTTT. Translated: CASSLDSSLGNTIYF.

The CDR3 here is CASSEGDYSNQPQHF. CDR3 coding DNA: TGTGCCAGCAGTGAGGGAGATTATAGCAATCAGCCCCAGCATTTT. V and J are TRBV6-1 and TRBJ1-5; D is undetermined. The CDR3 extends over 15 amino acids. The V and J ends lost 3 bases and 0 bases respectively, with 9 bases between them. The germline V gene encodes CDR1 MNHNS and CDR2 SASEGT.

As concerns this clone: One end of the junction varies from germline; a read error may be responsible. This chain connects TRBV28 to TRBJ1-1; D call uncertain. The germline V gene encodes CDR1 MDHEN and CDR2 SYDVKM. This CDR3 spans 16 amino acids. The CDR3 loop reads CAGSLTPQTVKTEAFF. The CDR3 DNA reads TGTGCCGGCAGTCTAACTCCTCAAACAGTGAAGACTGAAGCTTTCTTT.

The chain recombines TRBV7-3 with TRBJ2-3; 8 nucleotides agree with TRBD2. The V gene's germline CDR1 is SGHTA and CDR2 FQGTGA. V trimming: 5 bases; J trimming: 2 bases; junction bases outside the gene matches: 9. This CDR3 has 16 amino acids. For the CDR3, the DNA is TGTGCCAGCAGCCCCATAGGCGGGAGGCCCACAGATACGCAGTATTTT. Its protein product is CASSPIGGRPTDTQYF.

The chain has TRBV6-4 and TRBJ1-5, with 7 bases fitting TRBD1. Trimming cost V 5 bases and J 4 bases; bases outside gene matches: 2. The CDR3 has 13 amino acids. Germline V gene sequence: CDR1 MRHNA, CDR2 SNTAGT. CDR3 in amino acids: CASSTGDNQPQHF. The DNA of the CDR3 is TGTGCCAGCAGTACAGGGGATAATCAGCCCCAGCATTTT.

The CDR3 nucleotides are TGCGCCAGCAGCCGAGAAGGACTAGCGGTAAGCTCCTACGAGCAGTACTTC. Its translation: CASSREGLAVSSYEQYF. The chain is built from TRBV4-1 and TRBJ2-7; 10 nucleotides match TRBD2. This CDR3 spans 17 amino acids. Trimming at V came to 4 bases and at J to 0 bases, leaving 9 bases not matched to a gene. Germline-derived CDR1 and CDR2 are MGHRA and YSYEKL.

The chain combines TRBV27 with TRBJ2-1; 7 bases agree with TRBD2. Germline assignment: CDR1 MNHEY and CDR2 SMNVEV (reference sequence). V dropped 4 bases and J dropped 10; count of bases not matched to a gene: 7. This CDR3 contains 13 residues. CDR3 loop: CASSSTSEDEQFF. The CDR3 DNA is TGTGCCAGCAGTTCAACTAGCGAGGACGAGCAGTTCTTC.

The rearrangement links TRBV28 to TRBJ1-2, with D possibly matching TRBD1 (6 bases). Per the germline V gene, CDR1 is MDHEN and CDR2 is SYDVKM. The CDR3 sequence is 14 residues long. Trimming pared 5 bases from V and 4 bases from J, leaving 14 bases between. The CDR3 DNA is TGTGCCAGCAGTGTGAGACAGGCTATCTATGGCTACACCTTC. Amino acid sequence: CASSVRQAIYGYTF.

This clone was picked up one time. The chain joins TRBV29-1 to TRBJ2-3; 7 bases are a match to TRBD1. Trimming at V came to 0 bases and at J to 1 base, leaving 4 bases not matched to a gene. The CDR3 extends over 15 amino acids. Germline CDR1 is SQVTM and CDR2 is ANQGSEA. For the CDR3, the DNA is TGCAGCGTTGAAGATCTCGGACAGGGCACAGATACGCAGTATTTT. Its translation: CSVEDLGQGTDTQYF.